The clone carrying this T cell receptor (beta chain) was recorded at least ten times. The junction differs from germline at one of its ends, possibly a read error. CDR3 length: 15 residues. CDR1 is SGHAT and CDR2 is FQNNGV in the germline V gene. The data belong to a study of glioma-infiltrating T cells. Using RNA template, CDR3s of TCR alpha and beta were amplified with iRepertoire arm-PCR. A single record per CDR3 protein comes from TCRdb applying MiXCR to the multiplex PCR reads. The profile covers about 110,000 distinct CDR3 sequences, with around a quarter appearing a single time and 35% taken by the ten largest.

The sequence was obtained from a human donor with low-grade glioma or glioblastoma, undergoing nonglioma brain surgery, or in good health (not recorded which). Sequencing was done on a sample of glioma tissue, nonneoplastic brain tissue, or PBMCs (not recorded which). This chain joins TRBV11-2 and TRBJ1-1, with no clear D. CDR3 DNA sequence: TGTGCCAACAGCTTAGTAGTCGGCTCGAACACTGAAGCTTTCTTT. Translating it yields CANSLVVGSNTEAFF.